These 23 T cell receptor beta chains were all obtained from the same sample, sequenced in a study of cytomegalovirus exposure and HLA in healthy donors. PCR involved 60 Vbeta and 13 Jbeta primers. Profiling relied on immunoSEQ multiplex PCR, and the TCRdb table lists in-frame clones only, not all of them. This table holds about 150,000 clones, 70% to 90% found once. Sequences were obtained from PBMCs. All receptors come from a woman aged 18-35 years in good health and CMV-seronegative.

The chain carries TRBV6-1 and TRBJ2-3; unclear D gene. CDR1 is MNHNS and CDR2 is SASEGT in the germline V gene. V shed 4 bases and J shed 7 bases, with 9 bases lying between them. This CDR3 has 12 residues. CDR3 region: CASSVADNTQYF. The CDR3 DNA reads TGTGCCAGCAGTGTGGCGGATAATACGCAGTATTTT.

The chain carries TRBV2 and TRBJ2-3, with TRBD2 matching over 10 bases. V was clipped by 6 bases and J by 4 bases; unmatched bases: 7. The germline V gene encodes CDR1 SNHLY and CDR2 FYNNEI. The CDR3 consists of 15 residues. CDR3 residues: CASRDISGRPDTQYF. CDR3 in DNA: TGTGCCAGCAGAGACATTAGCGGGAGGCCAGATACGCAGTATTTT.

The chain recombines TRBV7-2 with TRBJ2-5; a possible D gene is TRBD2 (5 bases). Trimming took 0 bases from V and 3 from J, leaving 8 bases between them. CDR1 SGHTA and CDR2 FQGNSA come from the germline V gene. The CDR3 runs 14 residues. CDR3 sequence: CASSLAGLKETQYF. CDR3 nucleotide sequence: TGTGCCAGCAGCTTAGCTGGACTGAAAGAGACCCAGTACTTC.

The genes are TRBV7-7 and TRBJ2-3, with a possible D match to TRBD1 (5 bases). The CDR3 extends over 15 amino acids. V lost 3 bases, J lost 2 bases, and 12 bases lay in between. The germline V gene has CDR1 SSHAT and CDR2 FNYEAQ (reference sequence). The CDR3 DNA is TGTGCCAGCAGCTTGAGGCAGGGCGACACAGATACGCAGTATTTT. As protein: CASSLRQGDTDTQYF.

V and J are TRBV28 and TRBJ1-6; TRBD1 agrees at 8 bases. The CDR3 sequence is 13 residues long. After removal of 8 bases from V and 4 bases from J, the junction contained 1 base not matched to a gene. Germline loops: CDR1 MDHEN, CDR2 SYDVKM. CDR3 amino acids: CASGQGYNSPLHF. The DNA of the CDR3 is TGTGCCAGCGGACAGGGATATAATTCACCCCTCCACTTT.

The gene calls are TRBV18 and TRBJ2-6; 10 bases are a match to TRBD1. Germline trimming cut 6 bases from V and 0 bases from J; bases unmatched to any gene: 5. The germline gives CDR1 KGHSH, CDR2 LQKENI. CDR3 length: 17 amino acids. CDR3 in DNA: TGTGCCAGCTCCCCGGGACAGGGGAGCTCTGGGGCCAACGTCCTGACTTTC. It is translated as CASSPGQGSSGANVLTF.

The chain employs TRBV19 and TRBJ1-2, with no clear D. V dropped 8 bases and J dropped 4 bases, with 20 bases sitting between them. CDR3 length: 15 residues. Germline assignment: CDR1 LNHDA and CDR2 SQIVND (reference sequence). The CDR3: CASVYLLTLPYGYTF. The CDR3 region has the DNA TGTGCCAGTGTGTACCTCTTAACTCTCCCCTATGGCTACACCTTC.

The CDR3 region is CAWRQGTFGNSPLHF. The CDR3 bases are TGTGCCTGGAGACAGGGGACCTTTGGCAATTCACCCCTCCACTTT. The chain uses TRBV30 and TRBJ1-6; 7 bases are shared with TRBD1. V lost 3 bases and J lost 7; bases outside the gene matches: 9. The CDR3 has 15 residues. Germline CDR1 reads GTSNPN; CDR2 reads SVGIG (reference sequence).

V gene TRBV9 combines with J gene TRBJ2-1; 7 nucleotides agree with TRBD2. Germline CDR1 reads SGDLS; CDR2 reads YYNGEE. The trim removed 2 bases at V and 4 bases at J, leaving 6 bases unmatched. This CDR3 is 15 amino acids long. CDR3 region: CASSVGGSGYNEQFF. CDR3 DNA sequence: TGTGCCAGCAGCGTGGGAGGGAGTGGGTACAATGAGCAGTTCTTC.

This sequence joins TRBV7-2 and TRBJ1-2, with D perhaps TRBD1 (6 bases). CDR1 SGHTA and CDR2 FQGNSA come from the germline V gene. Trimming took off 6 bases at V and 4 bases at J, with 12 bases between the two ends. This CDR3 has 13 residues. CDR3 coding DNA: TGTGCCAGCAGAATAGGGGGGGGCTATGGCTACACCTTC. Its protein product is CASRIGGGYGYTF.

This clone was seen a single time. The rearrangement links TRBV7-2 to TRBJ2-3; D might be TRBD1 (5 bases). Germline V gene data show CDR1 as SGHTA and CDR2 as FQGNSA. V lost 4 bases and J 9 bases, leaving 20 bases between the germline ends. There are 15 residues in the CDR3. The CDR3 DNA reads TGTGCCAGCAGCTCGCGCGCCTTCGTTGCAGGGACGCAGTATTTT. Translated: CASSSRAFVAGTQYF.

The chain couples TRBV29-1 to TRBJ1-2, with 7 positions matching TRBD1. The V and J ends lost 8 bases and 4 bases, in that order; junction bases with no gene match: 7. There are 12 residues in the CDR3. Germline V gene data show CDR1 as SQVTM and CDR2 as ANQGSEA. CDR3 coding DNA: TGCAGCAGCAGACAGGGACTCTATGGCTACACCTTC. It specifies CSSRQGLYGYTF.

The chain joins TRBV14 to TRBJ1-2; 8 bases are a match to TRBD1. The length of the CDR3 is 13 residues. J was trimmed by 7 bases and V by 3 bases; bases with no gene match: 4. CDR1 and CDR2 (germline): SGHDN, FVKESK. The CDR3 DNA reads TGTGCCAGCAGCCAGCAAACAGGGGGTGGCTACACCTTC. Translated, it gives CASSQQTGGGYTF.

This sequence joins TRBV7-9 and TRBJ2-7; possible D gene TRBD1, 6 bases. V was cut by 1 base and J by 13 bases, with 11 bases left in between. Per the germline V gene, CDR1 is SEHNR and CDR2 is FQNEAQ (reference sequence). This CDR3 is built from 11 residues. DNA of the CDR3: TGTGCCAGCAGCTTAGGGGGGCACTGCTACTTC. It codes for CASSLGGHCYF.

The rearrangement links TRBV5-4 to TRBJ2-7; 8 bases line up with TRBD2. The J segment lost 6 bases and the V segment lost 4 bases, leaving 6 bases of the junction unmatched. Germline lookup yields CDR1 SGHNT and CDR2 YYREEE (reference sequence). The CDR3 length is 13 residues. The CDR3 loop reads CASSPGGVREQYF. For the CDR3, the DNA is TGTGCCAGCAGCCCCGGGGGGGTGCGCGAGCAGTACTTC. Looking up the rest from reference TRBV5-4 and TRBJ2-7 gives the full variable domain: ETGVTQSPTHLIKTRGQQVTLRCSSQSGHNTVSWYQQALGQGPQFIFQYYREEENGRGNFPPRFSGLQFPNYSSELNVNALELDDSALYLCASSPGGVREQYFGPGTRLTVT.

The rearrangement uses TRBV18 and TRBJ1-4; no definite D call. The CDR3 covers 13 residues. With 3 bases removed from V and 8 bases from J, the gap between germline ends came to 10 bases. Per germline, CDR1 KGHSH and CDR2 LQKENI. The CDR3 here is CASSPWRGEKLFF. CDR3 nucleotides: TGTGCCAGCTCACCCTGGCGAGGGGAAAAACTGTTTTTT. The whole variable domain, remainder taken from reference TRBV18 and TRBJ1-4, is NAGVMQNPRHLVRRRGQEARLRCSPMKGHSHVYWYRQLPEEGLKFMVYLQKENIIDESGMPKERFSAEFPKEGPSILRIQQVVRGDSAAYFCASSPWRGEKLFFGSGTQLSVL.

This chain uses TRBV19 with TRBJ2-1, with unresolved D. The CDR3 sequence is 13 residues long. CDR1 LNHDA and CDR2 SQIVND come from the germline V gene (reference sequence). The V end lost 3 bases, the J end lost 5 bases, and 8 bases lay between the germline ends. CDR3 DNA: TGTGCCAGTAGTATCGGTCAAAACAATGAGCAGTTCTTC. Its protein product is CASSIGQNNEQFF.

The genes are TRBV6-5 and TRBJ1-6; D might be TRBD1 (5 bases). The ends were cut back, 7 bases at V and 6 bases at J, with 10 bases in the middle. Looked up from germline, CDR1 is MNHEY and CDR2 is SVGAGI. The CDR3 is made up of 13 amino acids. The chain's CDR3 is CASTWQGNSPLHF. Written as DNA, the CDR3 is TGTGCCAGCACTTGGCAGGGTAATTCACCCCTCCACTTT.

This chain links TRBV6-5 with TRBJ2-1; D gene uncertain. Trimming removed 6 bases at V and 6 bases at J, with 9 bases between. The CDR3 contains 12 residues. The germline CDR1 and CDR2 sequences are MNHEY and SVGAGI. In DNA form, the CDR3 reads TGTGCCAGCAGCCCACGGTCCAATGAGCAGTTCTTC. Amino acid sequence: CASSPRSNEQFF.

The chain couples TRBV2 to TRBJ1-2; TRBD1 might be the D (6 bases). This CDR3 spans 13 amino acids. The germline CDR1 and CDR2 sequences are SNHLY and FYNNEI. Trimming took off 5 bases at V and 2 bases at J, with 9 bases between the two ends. The CDR3 DNA is TGTGCCAGCAGTTCTGACAGGAACTATGGCTACACCTTC. This codes for CASSSDRNYGYTF.

The chain carries TRBV18 and TRBJ2-7; D gene uncertain. CDR1 is KGHSH, CDR2 LQKENI, per germline. The ends were cut back, 5 bases at V and 2 bases at J, with 7 bases in the middle. The CDR3 is 12 residues long. CDR3 sequence (DNA): TGTGCCAGCTCAGGCAGGACCTACGAGCAGTACTTC. Translation gives CASSGRTYEQYF.

The chain employs TRBV19 and TRBJ1-5, with a tentative D call TRBD1 (6 bases). Germline CDR1 and CDR2: LNHDA and SQIVND (reference sequence). The CDR3 contains 16 residues. V gave up 5 bases and J gave up 2 bases, with 16 bases separating them. The CDR3 is CASSADRPGGNQPQHF. The CDR3 DNA sequence: TGTGCCAGTAGTGCAGACAGGCCAGGGGGCAATCAGCCCCAGCATTTT.

The chain uses TRBV5-6 and TRBJ2-5; D not resolved. Deletions cut 4 bases from V and 2 bases from J, with 6 bases between. The CDR3 is made up of 12 amino acids. CDR1 is SGHDT, CDR2 YYEEEE, per germline. CDR3 nucleotide sequence: TGTGCCAGCAGCCGCAGTCAAGAGACCCAGTACTTC. The encoded protein is CASSRSQETQYF.